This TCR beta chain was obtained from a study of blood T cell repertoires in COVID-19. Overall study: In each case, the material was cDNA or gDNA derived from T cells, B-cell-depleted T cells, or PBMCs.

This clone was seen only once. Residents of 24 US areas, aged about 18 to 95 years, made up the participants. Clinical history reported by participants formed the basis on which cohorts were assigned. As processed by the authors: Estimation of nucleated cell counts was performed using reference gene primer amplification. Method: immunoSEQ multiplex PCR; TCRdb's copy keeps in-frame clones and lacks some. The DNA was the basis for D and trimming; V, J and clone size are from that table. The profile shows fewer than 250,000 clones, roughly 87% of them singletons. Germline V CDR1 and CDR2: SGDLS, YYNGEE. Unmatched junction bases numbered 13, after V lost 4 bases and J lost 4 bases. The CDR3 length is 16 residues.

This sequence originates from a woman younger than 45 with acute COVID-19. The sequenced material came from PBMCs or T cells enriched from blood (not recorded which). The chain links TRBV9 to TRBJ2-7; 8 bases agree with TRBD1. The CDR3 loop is CASSPSTGAAGYEQYF. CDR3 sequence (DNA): TGTGCCAGCAGCCCCTCGACAGGGGCGGCCGGATACGAGCAGTACTTC.